This T cell receptor beta chain was documented in a study of Tregs in tolerant kidney transplant recipients. Study summary: The nonmyeloablative bone marrow transplants came from related graft donors, with transient mixed chimerism.

Here immunoSEQ multiplex PCR was the method, and the copy in TCRdb shows in-frame clones only, minus some. Here the sample table reports roughly 48,000 clones. Regarding this clone: The read falls 3 residues short of the CDR3 end, and the missing part is taken from the germline J gene.

The CDR3 runs to 15 residues. Germline CDR1 and CDR2: SGHAT and FQNNGV. Trimming pared 4 bases from V and 8 bases from J, leaving 17 bases between. The sample in question was CD4+ T cells from blood, obtained before the transplant. The chain uses TRBV11-2 and TRBJ1-4; no definite D call. The origin of this receptor is a human donor who received a combined kidney and bone marrow transplant. The CDR3 reads CASSSLGRGWEKLFF. Partial CDR3 DNA: TGTGCCAGCAGCTCCCTGGGCCGAGGGTGGGAAAAA.